Listed here are 13 T cell receptor beta chains from one sample, sequenced in a study of cytomegalovirus exposure and HLA in healthy donors (dated 2017 in TCRdb). The library came from the immunoSEQ multiplex PCR assay. A mixture of 60 forward primers for TCR Vbeta segments and 13 reverse primers for TCR Jbeta segments was used in the multiplex PCR. TCRdb carries this immuneACCESS record with in-frame sequences only. Its versions omit some clonotypes, under half of them owing to an unresolved V gene in the studies checked, with the rest unexplained. This sample's clone table shows about 210,000 clones. Together, the top ten hold more than 0.75% of the sample. Sample: PBMCs. The receptors shown here come from a woman under 40 in good health and CMV-seropositive.

V is TRBV28 and J is TRBJ2-1; 14 positions agree with TRBD2. V shed 7 bases and J 5 bases; nucleotides not matched to a gene: 10. Germline CDR1 is MDHEN and CDR2 is SYDVKM. This CDR3 region has 17 residues. CDR3 in DNA: TGTGCCAGCATACCTCGGACTAGCGGGAGGTTCGACAATGAGCAGTTCTTC. Protein: CASIPRTSGRFDNEQFF.

The chain employs TRBV9 and TRBJ2-5; TRBD2 aligns across 7 bases. This CDR3 is 17 amino acids long. Germline V gives CDR1 SGDLS, CDR2 YYNGEE. J was trimmed by 5 bases and V by 0 bases; bases with no gene match: 13. The CDR3 bases are TGTGCCAGCAGCGTAGCCCCTGGCGGGAGTTTTCGGGAGACCCAGTACTTC. This sequence encodes CASSVAPGGSFRETQYF.

The V and J genes are TRBV9 and TRBJ1-4, with TRBD1 matching 10 bases. V lost 0 bases to trimming and J lost 7 bases; unmatched junction nucleotides: 3. The CDR3 has 15 residues. The V gene's germline CDR1 is SGDLS and CDR2 YYNGEE. The CDR3 sequence is CASSVGRTGGEKLFF. DNA of the CDR3: TGTGCCAGCAGCGTAGGACGGACAGGGGGTGAAAAACTGTTTTTT.

The V call is TRBV10-2, the J call TRBJ2-2, with TRBD2 matching 12 bases. CDR3 length equals 15 residues. J gave up 1 base and V 8 bases, and 2 bases lay outside the gene matches. CDR1 is WSHSY, CDR2 SAAADI, per germline. CDR3 sequence: CASVGLAGNTGELFF. CDR3 bases: TGCGCCAGCGTGGGACTAGCGGGGAACACCGGGGAGCTGTTTTTT.

The genes are TRBV30 and TRBJ2-1, with D unclear. Trimming stripped 0 bases from V and 3 bases from J, with 15 bases between. The CDR3 runs to 16 residues. CDR1 and CDR2 (germline): GTSNPN, SVGIG (reference sequence). The CDR3 DNA reads TGTGCCTGGAGTGTACCCTTGGAGCGCAACTACAATGAGCAGTTCTTC. Protein sequence: CAWSVPLERNYNEQFF.

The gene calls are TRBV11-2 and TRBJ1-3; D not resolved. In germline, CDR1 is SGHAT, CDR2 FQNNGV. CDR3 length: 15 amino acids. Trimming cost V 3 bases and J 0 bases, with 9 bases left between them. The CDR3, as DNA: TGTGCCAGCAGCTTTAGCGACCTCTCTGGAAACACCATATATTTT. The encoded protein is CASSFSDLSGNTIYF.

This chain uses TRBV14 with TRBJ1-1, with D possibly matching TRBD1 (5 bases). Germline V CDR1 and CDR2: SGHDN, FVKESK. The CDR3 spans 17 residues. V was cut by 3 bases and J by 0 bases, with 17 bases left in between. The CDR3 DNA follows: TGTGCCAGCAGCCAGGCCAGTTGGGACTGGGTGAACACTGAAGCTTTCTTT. Translation: CASSQASWDWVNTEAFF.

The rearrangement joins TRBV28 to TRBJ2-7; TRBD1 aligns across 8 bases. Germline lookup yields CDR1 MDHEN and CDR2 SYDVKM. V was pared by 6 bases and J by 3 bases, with 10 bases of the junction left unmatched. The CDR3 length is 15 residues. The CDR3 loop reads CASRQYGQGGYEQYF. The CDR3 nucleotides read TGTGCCAGCAGGCAATATGGACAGGGCGGCTACGAGCAGTACTTC.

CDR3 DNA sequence: TGTGCCAGCAGCTATAGCGGGGGAGCGCTGGAGCAGTACTTC. Its protein is CASSYSGGALEQYF. The chain has TRBV6-5 and TRBJ2-7, with 9 positions matching TRBD2. This CDR3 is built from 14 residues. Germline trimming cut 6 bases from V and 7 bases from J; bases unmatched to any gene: 10. Germline lookup yields CDR1 MNHEY and CDR2 SVGAGI.

The V gene is TRBV27, the J gene TRBJ1-5; D ambiguous. The CDR3 extends over 16 amino acids. Trimming stripped 5 bases from V and 2 bases from J, with 16 bases between. Germline CDR1 MNHEY, CDR2 SMNVEV (reference sequence). For the CDR3, the DNA is TGTGCCAGCAGTCGTAAGGCGGGCGGGGGCAATCAGCCCCAGCATTTT. Amino acids: CASSRKAGGGNQPQHF.

The chain links TRBV11-2 to TRBJ2-3, with 10 bases that match TRBD2. V lost 5 bases, J lost 5 bases, and 4 bases stayed unmatched. The germline V gene has CDR1 SGHAT and CDR2 FQNNGV. There are 14 residues in the CDR3. The CDR3 DNA is TGTGCCAGCAGCCGCAGACTAGCGGGAGATACGCAGTATTTT. Translation: CASSRRLAGDTQYF.

The V gene is TRBV13, the J gene TRBJ1-1; TRBD1 is a possible D gene (5 bases). The CDR3 length is 15 residues. V dropped 3 bases and J dropped 0 bases, with 11 bases sitting between them. Germline-derived CDR1 and CDR2 are PRHDT and FYEKMQ (reference sequence). The CDR3 region is CASSFWGEMNTEAFF. The CDR3 nucleotides read TGTGCCAGCAGCTTCTGGGGGGAGATGAACACTGAAGCTTTCTTT.

The J gene is TRBJ1-2, the V gene TRBV6-6; 9 bases align to TRBD1. With V trimmed by 5 bases and J by 4 bases, 8 bases remained unmatched. Per germline, CDR1 MNHNY and CDR2 SVGAGI (reference sequence). CDR3 length: 15 residues. The CDR3 protein is CASSTRDRDSYGYTF. CDR3 nucleotides: TGTGCCAGCAGTACCCGGGACAGGGATAGCTATGGCTACACCTTC.